This note documents a single T cell receptor beta chain sequence. What antigen it recognizes has not been identified. No much larger clonotype is one base removed from it; base qualities were not supplied. The CDR3 has 15 amino acids, counting the end cysteine and phenylalanine. The only DNA kept is the CDR3, 45 bases in frame from the first base. As encoded in the germline V gene, CDR1 is SNHLY while CDR2 is FYNNEI. These data belong to a study of shared clonotypes between healthy human individuals (dated by TCRdb to about 2020). As for the study more broadly: Three men and a couple of women, aged 18 to 49 years, made up the cohort. To increase sequencing depth and limit assay-specific biases, TCR repertoire library preparation and sequencing were carried out by different laboratories using diverse techniques. Per donor, three plates each were used for CD4 naive and CD4 memory, two for CD8 naive, and one for CD8 memory. Leukapheresis yielded between about 0.85 and 10 billion PBMCs per donor. Blood TCR repertoires of four to six healthy adults were deeply sequenced to estimate repertoire size and the extent of clonotype sharing between individuals.

The donors were healthy, HIV-negative adults who had no recently reported acute infections or vaccinations. Every donor was a Caucasian adult living in Nashville, Tennessee, USA. CD4+ T cells were enriched by magnetic negative selection, after which naive cells were positively selected on CD45RA and the negative fraction was taken as the memory subset. Blood was collected by leukapheresis, and PBMCs were isolated by Ficoll-Histopaque density gradient centrifugation and then cryopreserved in liquid nitrogen vapor phase. Purity and quantity of every magnetically sorted T cell population were checked by analytical flow cytometry. From each sorted fraction, genomic DNA was isolated and quantified by UV absorbance on a Nanodrop 2000c. General conclusions and limits of the study: Across a handful of donors, about 4.5% of naive CD4, roughly 3.5% of naive CD8, about 2% of memory CD4, and 0.4% of memory CD8 clonotypes were shared. The genetic and exposure-history diversity represented was limited by the small number of donors. Sampling was limited to blood, and TCR repertoires in tissue likely differ from TCR repertoires in blood. Naive subsets generally had larger estimated clonotype richness than memory subsets. Based on pairwise subsampling, the degree of clonotype sharing among donors was expected to be affected by sequencing depth. Higher generation probabilities were observed for clonotypes shared by all four sorted-subset donors than for non-shared clonotypes. Even with the large sequencing depth, rarefaction of the sorted-subset datasets indicated that sequencing was incomplete.

Using the deep immunoSEQ assay, multiplex PCR amplified TCR CDR3 regions from genomic DNA. Extracted genomic DNA from each cell subset was distributed evenly across all wells of several immunoSEQ 96-well plates, and each plate was treated as a replicate. For sorted subsets, roughly 200 ng of genomic DNA, equivalent to 25,000 to 35,000 T cell genomes, went into each replicate PCR. Purified libraries were quantified with a Qubit 3.0 fluorometer, sized on a Bioanalyzer 2100, and re-quantified with the KAPA Library Quantification kit. A separate single-read 150-cycle Illumina NextSeq 550 flow cell was used to sequence each immunoSEQ 96-well plate. The authors' analysis ran thus. The immunoSEQ output contained only junctional sequences without quality scores, so filtering could not match that applied to full-length reads. Sequences were annotated with PyIR, a Python wrapper for IgBLAST v1.9, and V/J genes and CDR3 were assigned using IMGT germline references. Reads were filtered out if the reads had weak V/J assignments (E-value above 1e-6), no CDR3, stop codons, out-of-frame junctions, or ambiguous translated residues. A V3J clonotype was defined by an identical inferred V gene, J gene, and CDR3 amino acid sequence. Percentage overlap between repertoires was computed as shared unique clonotypes divided by the size of the smaller repertoire. Repertoire richness was assessed with RTK rarefaction, the Chao1 estimator, and Recon v2.1 estimates of unobserved clonotypes. OLGA was used to compute generation probabilities for all TCRbeta clonotypes that the gDNA method yielded from four donors. Here the immuneACCESS table is served through TCRdb, limited to in-frame sequences with V and J called. Missing clones are a known gap in these copies; in checked studies unresolved V genes cover under half, and the rest lacks a known reason. V and J calls plus clone size are reproduced from that table; the DNA served to infer D and trimming. This sample has hundreds of thousands of clones in its table, and almost 97% of those were observed once. Of the sample, about 0.064% is held by the ten largest clones.

The receptor's source is a woman in her twenties or thirties in good health. Recombination connected TRBV2 to TRBJ2-5; TRBD2 agrees with 9 junctional bases. With the DNA end fitting TRBJ2-7 better, the J assignment may be wrong. Source material: naive CD4+ T cells sorted from blood. What the cell subset or site label conveys for this sample: CD45RA+ positively selected. The DNA sequence follows: TGTGCCAGCAGAAAATTAGCGGGGGCCTTCTACGAGCAGTACTTC. Its protein reads: CASRKLAGAFYEQYF.